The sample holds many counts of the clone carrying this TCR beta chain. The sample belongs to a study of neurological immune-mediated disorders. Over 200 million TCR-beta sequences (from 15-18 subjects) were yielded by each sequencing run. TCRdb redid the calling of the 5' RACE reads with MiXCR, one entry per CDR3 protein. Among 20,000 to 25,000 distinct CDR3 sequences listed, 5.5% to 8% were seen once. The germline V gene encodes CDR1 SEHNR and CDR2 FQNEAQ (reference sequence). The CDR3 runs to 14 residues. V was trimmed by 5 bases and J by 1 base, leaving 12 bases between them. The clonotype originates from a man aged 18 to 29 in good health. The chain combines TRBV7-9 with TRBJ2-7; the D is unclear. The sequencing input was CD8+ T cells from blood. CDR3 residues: CASSPSLKSYEQYF. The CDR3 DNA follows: TGTGCCAGCAGCCCTTCATTAAAATCCTACGAGCAGTACTTC.